This T cell receptor beta chain was captured in a study of blood T cell repertoires in COVID-19 (dated by TCRdb to about 2020). Concerning the study at large: Samples from collaborators originated in the United States, Italy and Spain and spanned both the acute and convalescent phases of COVID-19. The prospective study material was composed of cDNA or gDNA derived from T cells, B-cell-depleted T cells, or PBMCs. Subjects who had been exposed to COVID-19, were actively infected with it, or had recovered from it provided the deeply sampled blood TCRbeta repertoires that made up the dataset. Where HLA class I and class II types were available, the types were taken from metadata supplied by the sample provider, not from assay-based typing. A de-identified subject ID, COVID-19 status, age in years and sex were almost always included in the sample metadata. The repertoires were released in a freely available public database intended as a resource for research on the immune response to SARS-CoV-2. The samples were drawn from two sources: the first 160 participants of the ongoing ImmuneRACE study, and 1,000 to 1,500 subjects contributed by 6 global collaborators. Broader findings and caveats from the paper: How much clinical and demographic metadata was included differed by source and by participant, and the metadata was provided uncurated.

Trimming takes 7 bases from V and 4 bases from J, and the germline ends sit 11 bases apart. Inclusive of the bounding cysteine and phenylalanine, the CDR3 is 13 residues long. Just the 39-base CDR3 DNA is kept, in frame starting at base 1. Looking up the germline V gene yields CDR1 MNHEY and CDR2 SVGAGI. The immunoSEQ Assay, a bias-controlled multiplex PCR, was used to amplify TCRbeta CDR3 regions from genomic DNA. In the paper's pipeline: The number of nucleated cells in each sample was estimated from the amplification of reference gene primers within the assay. To quantify the absolute abundance of each unique TCRbeta CDR3 rearrangement, sequence reads were collapsed and filtered. For each sample, productive Simpson clonality was calculated as the square root of Simpson's diversity index across productive rearrangements. In its TCRdb copy, this immuneACCESS table keeps in-frame sequences only and misses some clones. Where compared with another copy, unresolved V genes explain less than half of these, and the others have no known cause. V and J calls and clone size are those listed in that table; D and trimming were worked out from the DNA. For this sample the table gives approximately 260,000 clones, of which approximately 84% were detected only once. The ten largest clones capture 8.6% of the sample.

Each collaborating institution followed its own protocols to collect whole blood in K2EDTA tubes. For TCRbeta analysis, collaborator samples were shipped as frozen whole blood, as isolated PBMCs, or as DNA extracted from either sample type. This clone appeared a few times. Its antigen is currently not known. No base quality values were provided; no much bigger clone lies one nucleotide off. The receptor chain draws on TRBV6-5 and TRBJ1-5, with TRBD1 tentatively as D gene (6 bases match). This sequence originates from a human donor in a cohort sampled during active COVID-19. What was sequenced was peripheral blood. The DNA sequence is TGTGCCAGCAACCTGGACAGAAATCAGCCCCAGCATTTT. Protein translation: CASNLDRNQPQHF.